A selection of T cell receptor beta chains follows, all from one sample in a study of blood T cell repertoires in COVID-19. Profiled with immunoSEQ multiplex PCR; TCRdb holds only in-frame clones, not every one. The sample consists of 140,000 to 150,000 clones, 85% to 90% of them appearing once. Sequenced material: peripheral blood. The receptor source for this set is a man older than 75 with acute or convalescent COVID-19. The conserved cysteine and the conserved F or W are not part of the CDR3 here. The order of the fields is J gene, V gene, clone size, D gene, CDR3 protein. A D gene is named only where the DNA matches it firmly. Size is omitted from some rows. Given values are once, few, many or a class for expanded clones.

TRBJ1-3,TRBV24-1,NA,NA,ATSDPVLNTIY
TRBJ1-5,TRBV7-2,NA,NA,ASSFVGDRQPQH
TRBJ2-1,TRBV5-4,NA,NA,ASSRESYNEQF
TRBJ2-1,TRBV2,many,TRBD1,ASSGQGTGNNEQF
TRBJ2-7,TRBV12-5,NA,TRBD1,ASGPWSGQGVSSYEQY
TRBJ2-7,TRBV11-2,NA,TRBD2,ASSARTSGGEVGYEQY
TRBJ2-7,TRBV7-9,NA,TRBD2,ASSSSGGYEQY
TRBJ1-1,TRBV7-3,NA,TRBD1,ASSLRTGEVAF
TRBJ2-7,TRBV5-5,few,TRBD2,ASSLVVAGVYEQY
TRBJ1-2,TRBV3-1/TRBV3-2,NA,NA,ASSQAGGLDT
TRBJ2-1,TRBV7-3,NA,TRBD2,ASSSRGGAGGLNEQF
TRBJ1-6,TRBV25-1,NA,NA,ASSLSQGRSSPLH
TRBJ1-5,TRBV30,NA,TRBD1,AWSVGQVSNQPQH
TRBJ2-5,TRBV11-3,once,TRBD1,ASSLVAGTEETQY
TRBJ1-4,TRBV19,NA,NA,ASSIIGVNEKLF
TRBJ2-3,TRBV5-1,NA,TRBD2,ASSPGTSGGGGSDTQY
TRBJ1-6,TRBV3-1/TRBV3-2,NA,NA,ASSPVSNSPLH
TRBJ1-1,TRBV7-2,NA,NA,ASALTLAEAF
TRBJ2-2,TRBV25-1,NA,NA,ASSERTKNTGELF
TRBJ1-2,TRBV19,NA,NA,ASSIPTGRYGYT
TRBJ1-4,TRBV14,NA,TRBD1,ASSRGTGSRTNEKLF
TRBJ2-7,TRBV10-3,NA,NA,AISDSGDAYEQY
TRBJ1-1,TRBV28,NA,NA,ASSEGGRVTEAF
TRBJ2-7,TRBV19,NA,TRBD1,ASSSLGTGGAGYEQY
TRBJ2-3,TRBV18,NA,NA,ASSPSGERDTQY
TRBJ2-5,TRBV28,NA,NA,ASSLGSKQETQY
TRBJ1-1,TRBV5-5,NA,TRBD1,ASTRTGFSTEAF
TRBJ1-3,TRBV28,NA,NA,ASSLEGLGGNTIY
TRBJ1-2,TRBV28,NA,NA,ASSDDWRGYGYT
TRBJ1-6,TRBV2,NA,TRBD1,ASIPGQGNSPLH
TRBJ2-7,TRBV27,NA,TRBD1,ASSLKGAYEQY
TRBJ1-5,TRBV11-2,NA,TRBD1,ASSLDGTVPNQPQH
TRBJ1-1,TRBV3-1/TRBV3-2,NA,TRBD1,ASSPGTGRTEAF
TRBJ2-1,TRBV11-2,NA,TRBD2,ASSFLKQTSGGGYNEQF
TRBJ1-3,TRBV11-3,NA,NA,ASSPDSYLWNTIY
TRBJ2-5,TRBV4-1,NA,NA,ASSQGTTRETQY
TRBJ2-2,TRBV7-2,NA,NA,ASSLGRVTGELF
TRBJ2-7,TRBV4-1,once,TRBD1,ASSQGDRAYEQY
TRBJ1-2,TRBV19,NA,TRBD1,ASSTGQDYYGYT
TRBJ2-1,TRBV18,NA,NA,ASSPSPGVRTYNEQF
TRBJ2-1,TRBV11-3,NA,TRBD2,ASSPGGEGNEQF
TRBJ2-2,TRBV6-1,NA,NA,ASSDPWGRKNTGELF
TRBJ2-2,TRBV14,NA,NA,ASSPMGTPLAGELF
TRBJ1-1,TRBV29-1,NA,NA,SVEPGRGNTEAF
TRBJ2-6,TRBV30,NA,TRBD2,AWGGGGSSGANVLT
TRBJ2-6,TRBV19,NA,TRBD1,ASNPGTGRPSGANVLT
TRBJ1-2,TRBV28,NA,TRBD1,ASSRGLGYGYT
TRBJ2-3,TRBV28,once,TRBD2,ASSLISGGQY
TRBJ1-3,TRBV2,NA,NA,ASSGDTFSGNTIY
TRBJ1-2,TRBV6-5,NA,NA,ASSYSIAGRSGYT
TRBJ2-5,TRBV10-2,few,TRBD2,ASRASGVETQY